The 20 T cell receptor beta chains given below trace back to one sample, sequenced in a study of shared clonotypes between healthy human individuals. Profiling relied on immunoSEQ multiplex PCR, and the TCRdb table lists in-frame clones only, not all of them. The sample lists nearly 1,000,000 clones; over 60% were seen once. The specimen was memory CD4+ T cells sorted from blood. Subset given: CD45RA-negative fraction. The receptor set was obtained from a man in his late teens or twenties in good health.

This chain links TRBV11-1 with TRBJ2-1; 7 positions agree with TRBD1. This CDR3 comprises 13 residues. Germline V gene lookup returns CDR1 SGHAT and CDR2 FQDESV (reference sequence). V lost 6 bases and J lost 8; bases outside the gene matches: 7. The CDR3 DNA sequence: TGTGCCAGCAGGAGACAGGGTTTGGATGAGCAGTTCTTC. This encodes CASRRQGLDEQFF.

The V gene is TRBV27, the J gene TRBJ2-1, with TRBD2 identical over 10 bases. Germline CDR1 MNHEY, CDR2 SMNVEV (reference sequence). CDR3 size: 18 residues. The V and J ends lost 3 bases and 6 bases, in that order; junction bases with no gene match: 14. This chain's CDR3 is CASSFRGGSGLAVNEQFF. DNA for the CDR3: TGTGCCAGCAGTTTTCGGGGTGGGTCCGGACTAGCGGTCAATGAGCAGTTCTTC.

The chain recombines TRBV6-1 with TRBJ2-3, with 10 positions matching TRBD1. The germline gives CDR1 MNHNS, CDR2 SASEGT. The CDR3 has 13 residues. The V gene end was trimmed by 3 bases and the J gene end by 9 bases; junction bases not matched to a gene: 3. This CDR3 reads CASSERQGATQYF. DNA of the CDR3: TGTGCCAGCAGTGAGAGACAGGGGGCAACGCAGTATTTT.

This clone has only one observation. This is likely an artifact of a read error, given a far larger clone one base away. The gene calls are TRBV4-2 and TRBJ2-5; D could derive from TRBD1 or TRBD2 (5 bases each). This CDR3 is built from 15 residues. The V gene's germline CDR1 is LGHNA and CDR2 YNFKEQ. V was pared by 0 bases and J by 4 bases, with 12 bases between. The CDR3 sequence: CASSQDFSGRETQYF. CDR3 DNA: TGTGCCAGCAGCCAAGATTTTTCGGGGCGAGAGACCCAGTACTTC.

CDR3 sequence: CASSPGTTKETQYF. CDR3 sequence (DNA): TGCGCCAGCAGCCCCGGGACAACAAAAGAGACCCAGTACTTC. V usage is TRBV5-1 and J usage is TRBJ2-5, with a weak D call TRBD1 (6 bases). Trimming removed 4 bases at V and 3 bases at J, with 13 bases between. There are 14 residues in the CDR3. CDR1 and CDR2 from the germline V gene are SGHRS and YFSETQ.

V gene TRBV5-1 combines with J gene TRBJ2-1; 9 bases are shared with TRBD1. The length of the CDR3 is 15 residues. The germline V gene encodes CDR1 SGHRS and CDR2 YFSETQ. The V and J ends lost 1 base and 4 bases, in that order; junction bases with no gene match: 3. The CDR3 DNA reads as TGCGCCAGCAGCTTGACAGGGGGCAGGTACAATGAGCAGTTCTTC. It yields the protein CASSLTGGRYNEQFF.

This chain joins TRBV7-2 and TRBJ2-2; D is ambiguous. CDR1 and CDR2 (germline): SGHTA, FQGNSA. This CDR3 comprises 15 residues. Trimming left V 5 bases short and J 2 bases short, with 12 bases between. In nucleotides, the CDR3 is TGTGCCAGCAGCATGTCATCCGGAAACACCGGGGAGCTGTTTTTT. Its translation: CASSMSSGNTGELFF. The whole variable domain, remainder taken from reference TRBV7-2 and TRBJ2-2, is GAGVSQSPSNKVTEKGKDVELRCDPISGHTALYWYRQSLGQGLEFLIYFQGNSAPDKSGLPSDRFSAERTGGSVSTLTIQRTQQEDSAVYLCASSMSSGNTGELFFGEGSRLTVL.

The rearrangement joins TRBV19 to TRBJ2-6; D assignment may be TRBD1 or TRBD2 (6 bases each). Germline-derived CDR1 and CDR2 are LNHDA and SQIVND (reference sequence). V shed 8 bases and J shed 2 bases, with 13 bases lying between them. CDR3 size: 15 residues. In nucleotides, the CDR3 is TGTGCCAGTTCGGGGGCCACGACTGGGGCCAACGTCCTGACTTTC. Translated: CASSGATTGANVLTF. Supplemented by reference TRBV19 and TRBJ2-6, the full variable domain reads DGGITQSPKYLFRKEGQNVTLSCEQNLNHDAMYWYRQDPGQGLRLIYYSQIVNDFQKGDIAEGYSVSREKKESFPLTVTSAQKNPTAFYLCASSGATTGANVLTFGAGSRLTVL.

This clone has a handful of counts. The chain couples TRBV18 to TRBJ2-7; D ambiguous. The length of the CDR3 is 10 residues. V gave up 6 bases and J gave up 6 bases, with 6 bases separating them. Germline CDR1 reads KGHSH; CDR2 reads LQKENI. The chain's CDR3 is CASSQTEQYF. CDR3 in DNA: TGTGCCAGCTCCCAGACCGAGCAGTACTTC.

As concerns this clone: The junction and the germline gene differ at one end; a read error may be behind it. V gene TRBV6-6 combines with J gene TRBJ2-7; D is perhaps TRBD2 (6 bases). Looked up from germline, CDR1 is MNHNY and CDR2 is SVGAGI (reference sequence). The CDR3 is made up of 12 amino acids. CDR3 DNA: TGCGAGGCTGGCGGGGCCTCCTACGAGCAGTACTTC. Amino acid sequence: CEAGGASYEQYF.

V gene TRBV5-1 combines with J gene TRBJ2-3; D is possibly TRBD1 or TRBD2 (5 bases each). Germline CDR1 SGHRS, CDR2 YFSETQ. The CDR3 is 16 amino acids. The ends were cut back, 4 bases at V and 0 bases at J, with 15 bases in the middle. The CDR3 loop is CASSDGTAASTDTQYF. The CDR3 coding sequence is TGCGCCAGCAGCGACGGGACCGCAGCAAGCACAGATACGCAGTATTTT.

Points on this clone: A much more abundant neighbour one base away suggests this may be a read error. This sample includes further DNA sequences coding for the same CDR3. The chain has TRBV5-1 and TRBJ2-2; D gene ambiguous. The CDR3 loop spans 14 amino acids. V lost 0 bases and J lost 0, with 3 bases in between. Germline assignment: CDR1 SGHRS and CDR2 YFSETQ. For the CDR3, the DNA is TGCGCCAGCAGCTTGGATGCGAACACCGGGGAGCTGTTTTTT. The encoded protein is CASSLDANTGELFF.

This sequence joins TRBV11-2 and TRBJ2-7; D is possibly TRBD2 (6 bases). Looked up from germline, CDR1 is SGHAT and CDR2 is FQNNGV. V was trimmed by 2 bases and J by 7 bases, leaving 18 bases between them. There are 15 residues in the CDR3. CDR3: CASSLKEAGLGEQYF. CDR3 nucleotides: TGTGCCAGCAGCTTAAAGGAGGCGGGATTGGGGGAGCAGTACTTC.

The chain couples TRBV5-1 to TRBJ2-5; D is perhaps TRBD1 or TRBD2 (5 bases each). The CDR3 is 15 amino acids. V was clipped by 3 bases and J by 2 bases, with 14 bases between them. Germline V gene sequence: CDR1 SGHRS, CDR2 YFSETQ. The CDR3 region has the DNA TGCGCCAGCAGCTACGCCGGGACGGCACAAGAGACCCAGTACTTC. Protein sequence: CASSYAGTAQETQYF.

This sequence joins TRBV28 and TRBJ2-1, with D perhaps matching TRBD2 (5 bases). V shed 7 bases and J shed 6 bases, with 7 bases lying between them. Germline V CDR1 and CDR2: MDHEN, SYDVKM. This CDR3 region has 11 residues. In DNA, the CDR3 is TGTGCCAGCAAGACTACCAATGAGCAGTTCTTC. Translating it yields CASKTTNEQFF. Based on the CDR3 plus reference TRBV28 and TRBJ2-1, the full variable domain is DVKVTQSSRYLVKRTGEKVFLECVQDMDHENMFWYRQDPGLGLRLIYFSYDVKMKEKGDIPEGYSVSREKKERFSLILESASTNQTSMYLCASKTTNEQFFGPGTRLTVL.

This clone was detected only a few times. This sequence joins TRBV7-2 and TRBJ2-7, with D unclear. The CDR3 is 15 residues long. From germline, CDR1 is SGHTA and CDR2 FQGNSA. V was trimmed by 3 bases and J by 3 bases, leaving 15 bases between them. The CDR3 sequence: CASSFTASSGYEQYF. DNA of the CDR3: TGTGCCAGCAGCTTTACGGCCTCTTCTGGCTACGAGCAGTACTTC.

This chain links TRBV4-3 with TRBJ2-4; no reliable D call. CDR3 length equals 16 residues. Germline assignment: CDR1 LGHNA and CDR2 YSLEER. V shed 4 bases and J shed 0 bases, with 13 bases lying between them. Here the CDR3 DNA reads TGCGCCAGCAGCCGATCGACATATCTAGCCAAAAACATTCAGTACTTC. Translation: CASSRSTYLAKNIQYF.

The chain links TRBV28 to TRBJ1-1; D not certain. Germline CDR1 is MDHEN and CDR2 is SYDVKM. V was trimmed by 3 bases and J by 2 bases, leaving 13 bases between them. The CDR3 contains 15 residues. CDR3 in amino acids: CASSFTSPGNTEAFF. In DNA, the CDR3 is TGTGCCAGCAGTTTTACATCCCCCGGAAACACTGAAGCTTTCTTT.

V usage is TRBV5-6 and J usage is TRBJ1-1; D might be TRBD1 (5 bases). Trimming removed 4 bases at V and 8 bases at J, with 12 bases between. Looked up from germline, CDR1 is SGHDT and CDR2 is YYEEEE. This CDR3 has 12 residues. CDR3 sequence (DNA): TGTGCCAGCAGCCGCGGGACCCCCGAAGCTTTCTTT. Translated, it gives CASSRGTPEAFF.

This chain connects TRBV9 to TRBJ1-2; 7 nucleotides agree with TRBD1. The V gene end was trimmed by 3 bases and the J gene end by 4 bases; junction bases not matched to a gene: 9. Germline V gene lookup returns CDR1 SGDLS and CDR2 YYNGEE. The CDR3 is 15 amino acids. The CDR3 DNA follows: TGTGCCAGCAGCGACGGGACAGCGAGAGGCTATGGCTACACCTTC. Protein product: CASSDGTARGYGYTF.